This T cell receptor (beta chain) was recovered during a study of response to subunit inactivated influenza vaccine. The study, taken as a whole, reports: Authors suggested few new T cells are recruited by each seasonal influenza vaccination.

The germline gives CDR1 DFQATT, CDR2 SNEGSKA (reference sequence). V lost 0 bases to trimming and J lost 8 bases; unmatched junction nucleotides: 7. The CDR3 loop spans 15 amino acids. TCRdb re-called the RT-PCR reads through MiXCR, storing one row per CDR3 protein. The data contain around 650,000 distinct CDR3 sequences, around 16% of them singletons. Worth noting for this clonotype: The antigen remains undetermined.

The J gene is TRBJ2-1, the V gene TRBV20-1; the match to TRBD2 covers 10 bases. This specimen was PBMCs from blood, taken 11 to 12 days after vaccination. This clonotype was sampled from a man aged 50 to 59 who received an inactivated influenza vaccine. CDR3 residues: CSAREVSGRRDEQFF. In nucleotides, the CDR3 is TGCAGTGCTAGAGAAGTTAGCGGGAGGCGCGATGAGCAGTTCTTC.